This T cell receptor beta chain was sequenced for a study of shared clonotypes between healthy human individuals. Study-level findings and limits: Approximately 4.9% of naive CD4 clonotypes were shared across four donors. Sampling covered nothing but blood. Tissue TCR repertoires likely differ from those found in blood. Generation probability values for non-shared clonotypes were lower than those for clonotypes shared by all four donors.

Only in-frame clones appear in the TCRdb table, and some are missing; sequencing was by immunoSEQ multiplex PCR. Of 2 million to 2.5 million clones detected, roughly 91% appear once; the ten largest clones hold 1.7%. V was clipped by 3 bases and J by 2 bases, with 11 bases between them. This CDR3 region has 14 residues. Germline CDR1 is SGDLS and CDR2 is YYNGEE. On this clone: Its specificity is unknown. This sample includes further DNA sequences coding for the same CDR3.

Naive CD8 cells lacked CD45RO, underwent positive selection for CCR7 and left out terminally differentiated effector memory CD45RA+ cells. This TCR was sampled from a man aged 18 to 30 in good health. Some clones in this sample may be carry-over from other donors' samples. Sequencing was carried out using naive CD8+ T cells from PBMCs. This chain connects TRBV9 to TRBJ1-1; D gene unclear. This CDR3 is CASSAPGVNTEAFF. CDR3 bases: TGTGCCAGCAGCGCCCCCGGGGTCAACACTGAAGCTTTCTTT.